The 17 T cell receptor beta chains in this list originate from one sample, sequenced in a study of shared clonotypes between healthy human individuals. Profiled with immunoSEQ multiplex PCR; TCRdb holds only in-frame clones, not every one. The sample has 2.3 million or so clones, about 92% seen once. Sequenced material: naive CD4+ T cells from PBMCs. Subset here: CD45RA+ positively selected. These TCRs come from a man aged 18-30 years in good health. Some clones in this sample may be carry-over from other donors' samples.

V usage is TRBV4-1 and J usage is TRBJ2-1; D gene uncertain. The V end was cut by 9 bases, the J end by 4 bases, with 10 bases between. CDR3 size: 12 residues. Per the germline V gene, CDR1 is MGHRA and CDR2 is YSYEKL. The CDR3 region has the DNA TGCGCCAGTGTACCCGCATACAATGAGCAGTTCTTC. Its protein product is CASVPAYNEQFF.

The CDR3 DNA reads as TGCGCCAGCAGCTTGCCCCGGACAGGGGCCGTACAAGAGACCCAGTACTTC. This translates into CASSLPRTGAVQETQYF. The chain employs TRBV5-1 and TRBJ2-5, with 9 bases aligning to TRBD1. Trimming removed 1 base from V and 2 bases from J; junction bases left unmatched: 9. Germline-derived CDR1 and CDR2 are SGHRS and YFSETQ. CDR3 length: 17 amino acids.

The chain couples TRBV7-2 to TRBJ1-4; a possible D gene is TRBD1 (5 bases). Germline V CDR1 and CDR2: SGHTA, FQGNSA. This CDR3 contains 15 residues. V gave up 1 base and J gave up 4 bases, with 10 bases separating them. As DNA, the CDR3 is TGTGCCAGCAGCTTAGAGGCAGGGCTTAATGAAAAACTGTTTTTT. Translated, it gives CASSLEAGLNEKLFF.

This clone was seen just once. At the DNA level, this CDR3 is encoded by other sequences in the same sample as well. The chain has TRBV7-9 and TRBJ2-7; 9 bases fit TRBD1. This CDR3 has 14 amino acids. The germline V gene has CDR1 SEHNR and CDR2 FQNEAQ (reference sequence). Germline trimming cut 5 bases from V and 2 bases from J; bases unmatched to any gene: 4. This CDR3 is CASSQGQGPYEQYF. Written as DNA, the CDR3 is TGTGCCAGCAGCCAGGGACAGGGCCCCTACGAGCAGTACTTC.

The chain links TRBV6-1 to TRBJ1-2; 11 bases align to TRBD1. The germline V gene encodes CDR1 MNHNS and CDR2 SASEGT. The J segment lost 7 bases and the V segment lost 6 bases, leaving 7 bases of the junction unmatched. There are 14 residues in the CDR3. The CDR3 DNA reads as TGTGCCAGCAGGAGGACAGGGGGCGGACGTGGCTACACCTTC. Translated: CASRRTGGGRGYTF.

J is TRBJ2-2 and V is TRBV6-4; TRBD2 is a possible D gene (5 bases). The germline gives CDR1 MRHNA, CDR2 SNTAGT. The CDR3 runs 17 residues. Between the trimmed V and J ends, which lost 4 bases and 0 bases, there was a span of 15 bases. CDR3 in DNA: TGTGCCAGCAGTGCGTCTGCGATACTAGCGAACACCGGGGAGCTGTTTTTT. Translated: CASSASAILANTGELFF.

The V and J genes are TRBV28 and TRBJ2-1; 11 bases match TRBD2. Germline loops: CDR1 MDHEN, CDR2 SYDVKM. This CDR3 is built from 16 residues. Losses at the gene ends were 6 bases for V and 3 bases for J; bases not matched to a gene: 7. The CDR3 coding sequence is TGTGCCAGCAGGATGTTAGCGGGAGGGGGCTACAATGAGCAGTTCTTC. Translating gives CASRMLAGGGYNEQFF.

CDR3 loop: CASSLLGAQETEAFF. The DNA of the CDR3 is TGTGCCAGCAGTTTACTTGGGGCGCAGGAAACTGAAGCTTTCTTT. This chain links TRBV27 with TRBJ1-1; D might be TRBD1 (5 bases). The CDR3 has 15 amino acids. V was pared by 2 bases and J by 5 bases, with 15 bases between. Per the germline V gene, CDR1 is MNHEY and CDR2 is SMNVEV (reference sequence).

The chain has TRBV14 and TRBJ2-7; D might be TRBD2 (6 bases). V gave up 2 bases and J gave up 1 base, with 12 bases separating them. Germline V gives CDR1 SGHDN, CDR2 FVKESK. This CDR3 has 15 amino acids. The CDR3 protein is CASSQYGGSSYEQYF. In DNA form, the CDR3 reads TGTGCCAGCAGCCAATACGGAGGGAGTTCCTACGAGCAGTACTTC.

The rearrangement links TRBV7-9 to TRBJ2-2; 10 bases are a match to TRBD1. The V and J ends lost 0 bases and 2 bases, in that order; junction bases with no gene match: 9. The CDR3 spans 19 residues. Germline V gene sequence: CDR1 SEHNR, CDR2 FQNEAQ (reference sequence). The CDR3 protein is CASSLASPRTGGNTGELFF. For the CDR3, the DNA is TGTGCCAGCAGCTTAGCCTCCCCCCGGACAGGGGGTAACACCGGGGAGCTGTTTTTT.

CDR3 residues: CASSPTAPGQGGETQYF. The CDR3 coding sequence is TGTGCCAGCAGCCCAACCGCCCCGGGACAGGGAGGAGAGACCCAGTACTTC. V gene TRBV7-6 combines with J gene TRBJ2-5; 9 positions agree with TRBD1. Trimming cost V 5 bases and J 4 bases; bases outside gene matches: 14. Germline lookup yields CDR1 SGHVS and CDR2 FNYEAQ. The CDR3 is 17 residues long.

The V and J genes are TRBV7-2 and TRBJ2-4; D may be TRBD2 (5 bases). Germline V CDR1 and CDR2: SGHTA, FQGNSA. The V end was cut by 5 bases, the J end by 7 bases, with 15 bases between. The length of the CDR3 is 14 residues. CDR3 residues: CASSPGIFLNIQYF. The DNA for the CDR3 is TGTGCCAGCAGCCCGGGGATTTTCCTTAACATTCAGTACTTC.

V usage is TRBV4-2 and J usage is TRBJ2-1; tentatively, D is TRBD2 (6 bases). Germline assignment: CDR1 LGHNA and CDR2 YNFKEQ. This CDR3 region has 15 residues. The V gene lost 4 bases and the J gene lost 3 bases, with 13 bases spanning the gap. The CDR3 reads CASSLMEGNYNEQFF. The CDR3 nucleotides read TGTGCCAGCAGCCTCATGGAGGGAAACTACAATGAGCAGTTCTTC.

The chain links TRBV28 to TRBJ1-2; 7 bases agree with TRBD1. The trim removed 6 bases at V and 5 bases at J, leaving 9 bases unmatched. Germline V gene lookup returns CDR1 MDHEN and CDR2 SYDVKM. The length of the CDR3 is 14 residues. The CDR3 region has the DNA TGTGCCAGCAGCCGGACGGGACAGATATATGGCTACACCTTC. This sequence encodes CASSRTGQIYGYTF.

This chain joins TRBV7-2 and TRBJ2-2; D is possibly TRBD1 or TRBD2 (6 bases each). Germline lookup yields CDR1 SGHTA and CDR2 FQGNSA. V shed 7 bases and J shed 0 bases, with 12 bases lying between them. The CDR3 totals 15 residues. The DNA for the CDR3 is TGTGCCAGCACCTCCGGGGGCGCGAACACCGGGGAGCTGTTTTTT. Its translation is CASTSGGANTGELFF.

This sequence joins TRBV15 and TRBJ1-1, with 7 bases aligning to TRBD1. CDR1 and CDR2 (germline): LNHNV, YYDKDF (reference sequence). The V segment lost 1 base and the J segment 0 bases; nucleotides outside the gene matches: 5. The CDR3 is made up of 16 amino acids. CDR3 region: CATSRVPGQMNTEAFF. In DNA form, the CDR3 reads TGTGCCACCAGCAGAGTCCCGGGACAGATGAACACTGAAGCTTTCTTT.

The chain uses TRBV18 and TRBJ1-1, with D hard to call. V was cut by 3 bases and J by 7 bases, with 9 bases left in between. Germline values: CDR1 KGHSH, CDR2 LQKENI. The CDR3 totals 12 residues. This chain's CDR3 is CASSPAGSEAFF. The CDR3 DNA sequence: TGTGCCAGCTCACCGGCTGGAAGTGAAGCTTTCTTT.